This record concerns one T cell receptor (beta chain) sequence. The table lists this clone with a few counts. The antigen it binds to is not known. Nothing much larger sits one base from this clone, and base qualities are not available. CDR1 and CDR2 were assigned from the germline V gene (reference sequence) as MNHNY and SVGAGI. The CDR3 goes from the cysteine to the phenylalanine over 12 residues. The sequence is cut down to CDR3 DNA, 36 bases in frame from base 1. V is cut by 6 bases and J by 5 bases, and the space between the germline ends is 11 bases. This sample is drawn from a study of blood T cell repertoires in COVID-19 (dated by TCRdb to the early 2020s). Notes on the research overall: Samples from collaborators originated in the United States, Italy and Spain and spanned both the acute and convalescent phases of COVID-19. The prospective study material was composed of cDNA or gDNA derived from T cells, B-cell-depleted T cells, or PBMCs. Deeply sampled blood TCRbeta repertoires from subjects exposed to, actively infected with, or recovered from COVID-19 were included in the dataset. The repertoires were made available in a free public database intended to serve as a resource for research on the immune response to SARS-CoV-2. Samples came from the ongoing ImmuneRACE study (first 160 participants) plus 1,254 subjects from 6 global collaborators. A de-identified subject ID, COVID-19 status, age in years and sex were almost always included in the sample metadata. Where HLA class I and class II types were available, the types were taken from metadata supplied by the sample provider, not from assay-based typing.

Collaborating institutions collected whole blood in K2EDTA tubes following their own protocols. For TCRbeta analysis, collaborator samples were shipped as frozen whole blood, as isolated PBMCs, or as DNA extracted from either sample type. TCRbeta CDR3 regions were amplified from genomic DNA using the immunoSEQ Assay, a bias-controlled multiplex PCR. Turning to the authors' computational methods: Nucleated cell counts per sample were estimated from amplification of reference gene primers within the assay. Sequence reads were collapsed and filtered to measure the absolute abundance of every unique TCRbeta CDR3 rearrangement. For each sample, productive Simpson clonality was calculated as the square root of Simpson's diversity index over productive rearrangements. What TCRdb holds here is the immuneACCESS table cut down to in-frame rearrangements. Part of the clones is not present; checked against another copy, under half of the missing clones reflect an unresolved V gene, and the others are unexplained. The V and J calls and clone size are taken from that table; D and trimming were inferred from the DNA. This sample has more than 70,000 clones in its table, and more than 80% of those were observed once. Nearly 5% of the sample is held by the ten biggest clonotypes.

The paper's findings and limits, for the study overall: The quantity of clinical and demographic metadata differed by source and by participant and was supplied without curation.

The sequencing input was peripheral blood. This TCR derives from a woman at least 80 years old with active or convalescent COVID-19. The rearranged segments are TRBV6-6 and TRBJ2-7; the D region possibly corresponds to TRBD2 (5 bases align). The nucleotide sequence is given as TGTGCCAGCAGCCGCATAGCGAACGAGCAGTACTTC. Translated, it gives CASSRIANEQYF.